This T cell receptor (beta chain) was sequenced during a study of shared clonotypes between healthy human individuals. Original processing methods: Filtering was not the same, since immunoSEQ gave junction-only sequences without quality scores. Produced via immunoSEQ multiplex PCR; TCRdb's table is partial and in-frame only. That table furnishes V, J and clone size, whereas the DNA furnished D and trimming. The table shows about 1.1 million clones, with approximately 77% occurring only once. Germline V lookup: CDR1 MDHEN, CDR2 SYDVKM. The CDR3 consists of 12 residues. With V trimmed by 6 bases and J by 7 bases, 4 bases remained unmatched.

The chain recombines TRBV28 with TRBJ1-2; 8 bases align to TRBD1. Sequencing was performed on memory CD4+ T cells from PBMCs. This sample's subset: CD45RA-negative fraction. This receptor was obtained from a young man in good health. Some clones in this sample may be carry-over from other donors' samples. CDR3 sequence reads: CASRWQGAGYTF. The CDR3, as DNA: TGTGCCAGCAGATGGCAGGGGGCTGGCTACACCTTC.